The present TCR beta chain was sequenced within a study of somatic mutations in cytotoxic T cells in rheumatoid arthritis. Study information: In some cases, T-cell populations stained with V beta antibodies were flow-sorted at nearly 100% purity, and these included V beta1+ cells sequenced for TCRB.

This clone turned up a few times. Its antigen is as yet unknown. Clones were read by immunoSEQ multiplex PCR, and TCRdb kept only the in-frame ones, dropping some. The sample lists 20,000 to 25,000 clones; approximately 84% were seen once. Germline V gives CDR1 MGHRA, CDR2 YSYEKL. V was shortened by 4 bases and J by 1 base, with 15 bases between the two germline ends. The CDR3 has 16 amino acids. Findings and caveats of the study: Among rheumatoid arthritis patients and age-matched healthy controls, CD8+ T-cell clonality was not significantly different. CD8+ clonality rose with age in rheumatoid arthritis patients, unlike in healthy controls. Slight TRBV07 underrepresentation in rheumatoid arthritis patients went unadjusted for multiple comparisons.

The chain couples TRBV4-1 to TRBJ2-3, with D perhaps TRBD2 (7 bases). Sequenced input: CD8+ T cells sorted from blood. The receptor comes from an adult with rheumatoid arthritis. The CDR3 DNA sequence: TGCGCCAGCAGCCGACCCCAAGGGGGGGGCACAGATACGCAGTATTTT. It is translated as CASSRPQGGGTDTQYF.